Listed here is a single T cell receptor beta chain. The target antigen is unknown. This sample is part of a study of T cell clonotyping in hematopoietic cell transplantation. Deletions cut 5 bases from V and 2 bases from J, with 12 bases between. This CDR3 has 15 amino acids. Germline V gives CDR1 SGHVS, CDR2 FQNEAQ. The repertoire was sequenced with immunoSEQ multiplex PCR; TCRdb's copy has only in-frame clones and lacks some. The table has about 9,300 clones, 86% seen once. Study-wide results and caveats: Higher Inverse Simpson Index values in graft donor and pretransplant recipient predicted broader posttransplant TCR diversity. At the given depth, recipient repertoires were over 95% de novo clonotypes.

Samples: about 28 days before transplant, then days 30, 100 and 180 after. The origin of this receptor is a human patient who had an allogeneic stem cell transplant, so the T cells may come from the graft donor. The donor label of this sample is uncertain. Some clones in this sample may be carry-over from other donors' samples. The sample was PBMCs, taken 180 days after allogeneic stem cell transplant. This chain uses TRBV7-8 with TRBJ2-2, with D perhaps given as TRBD1 or TRBD2 (5 bases each). CDR3 nucleotides: TGTGCCAGCAGCCAGTACGGGGCTAACACCGGGGAGCTGTTTTTT. Amino acid sequence: CASSQYGANTGELFF.